This TCR beta chain is drawn from a study of breast tumors, draining lymph nodes, adjacent tissues. Axillary draining lymph nodes of breast cancer patients supplied the node samples. TCRdb reanalysed the multiplex PCR reads using MiXCR and keeps one entry per CDR3 protein. The repertoire holds 200,000 or so distinct CDR3 sequences, with approximately 33% as singletons. Regarding this clonotype: As yet, its antigen is unknown.

Trimming at V came to 0 bases and at J to 3 bases, leaving 18 bases not matched to a gene. There are 20 residues in the CDR3. Germline loops: CDR1 SGHKS, CDR2 YYEKEE (reference sequence). Study-wide findings and caveats: That most tumor T cells come from lymph nodes remained unproven. Compared with lymph nodes, tumors were less diverse; compared with nontumor tissue, more. Findings are consistent with lymph node origin and intratumoral expansion of most tumor T cells.

This chain uses TRBV5-5 with TRBJ2-7; TRBD1 aligns across 10 bases. This clonotype was obtained from a female donor with breast cancer. Some clones in this sample may be carry-over from other donors' samples. Sample: axillary lymph node tissue. CDR3 amino acids: CASSLEFLGQGRKSNYEQYF. For the CDR3, the DNA is TGTGCCAGCAGCTTGGAATTTTTGGGACAGGGGAGAAAGAGCAACTACGAGCAGTACTTC.